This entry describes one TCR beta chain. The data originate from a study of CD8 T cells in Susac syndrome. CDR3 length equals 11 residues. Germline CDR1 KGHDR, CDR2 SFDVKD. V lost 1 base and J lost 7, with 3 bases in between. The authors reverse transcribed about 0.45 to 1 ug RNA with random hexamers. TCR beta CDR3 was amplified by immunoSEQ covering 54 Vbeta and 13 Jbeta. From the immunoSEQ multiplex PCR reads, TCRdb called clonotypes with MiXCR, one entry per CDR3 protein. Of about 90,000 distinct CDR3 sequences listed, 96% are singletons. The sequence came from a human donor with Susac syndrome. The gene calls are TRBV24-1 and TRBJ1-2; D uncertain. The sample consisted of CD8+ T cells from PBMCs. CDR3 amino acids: CATSDLRGYTF. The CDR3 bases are TGTGCCACCAGTGATTTACGTGGCTACACCTTC.